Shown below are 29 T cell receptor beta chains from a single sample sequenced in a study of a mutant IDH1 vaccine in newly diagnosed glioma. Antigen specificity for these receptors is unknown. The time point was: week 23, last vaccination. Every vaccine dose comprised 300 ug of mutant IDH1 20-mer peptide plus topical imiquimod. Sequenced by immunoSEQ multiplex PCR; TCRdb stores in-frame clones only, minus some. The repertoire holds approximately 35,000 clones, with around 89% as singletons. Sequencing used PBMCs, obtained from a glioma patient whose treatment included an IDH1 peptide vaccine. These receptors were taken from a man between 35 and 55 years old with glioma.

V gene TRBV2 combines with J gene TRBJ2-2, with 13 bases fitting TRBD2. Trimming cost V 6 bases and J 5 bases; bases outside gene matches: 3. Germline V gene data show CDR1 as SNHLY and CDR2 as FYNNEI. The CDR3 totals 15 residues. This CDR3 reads CASSTGLAGTGELFF. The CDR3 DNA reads TGTGCCAGCAGCACGGGACTAGCGGGAACCGGGGAGCTGTTTTTT.

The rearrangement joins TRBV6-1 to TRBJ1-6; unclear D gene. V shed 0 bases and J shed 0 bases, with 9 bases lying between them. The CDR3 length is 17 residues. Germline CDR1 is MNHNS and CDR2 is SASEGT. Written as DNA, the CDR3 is TGTGCCAGCAGTGAAGCCGTAGGGAGCTCCTATAATTCACCCCTCCACTTT. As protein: CASSEAVGSSYNSPLHF.

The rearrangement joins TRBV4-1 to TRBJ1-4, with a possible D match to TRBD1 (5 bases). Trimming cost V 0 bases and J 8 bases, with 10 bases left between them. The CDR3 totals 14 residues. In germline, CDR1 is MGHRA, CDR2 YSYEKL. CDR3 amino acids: CASSQDHKGEKLFF. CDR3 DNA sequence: TGCGCCAGCAGCCAAGATCACAAGGGGGAAAAACTGTTTTTT.

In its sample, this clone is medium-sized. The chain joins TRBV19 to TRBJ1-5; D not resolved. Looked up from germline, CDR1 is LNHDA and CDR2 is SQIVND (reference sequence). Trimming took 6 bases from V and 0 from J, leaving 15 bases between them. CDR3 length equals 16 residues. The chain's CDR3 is CASRTLEGTSNQPQHF. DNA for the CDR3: TGTGCCAGTAGGACCCTTGAGGGAACTAGCAATCAGCCCCAGCATTTT.

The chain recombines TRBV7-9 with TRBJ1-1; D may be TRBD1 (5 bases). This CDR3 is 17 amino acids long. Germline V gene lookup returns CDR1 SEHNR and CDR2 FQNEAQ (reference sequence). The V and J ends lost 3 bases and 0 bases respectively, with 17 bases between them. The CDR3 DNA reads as TGTGCCAGCAGCTTCCCGTCGGGGGAGAAAATGAACACTGAAGCTTTCTTT. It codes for CASSFPSGEKMNTEAFF.

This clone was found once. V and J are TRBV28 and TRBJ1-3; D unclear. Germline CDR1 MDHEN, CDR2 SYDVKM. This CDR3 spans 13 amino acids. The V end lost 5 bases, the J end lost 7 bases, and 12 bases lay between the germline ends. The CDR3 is CASSTGTRNTIYF. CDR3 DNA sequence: TGTGCCAGCAGTACGGGTACGAGGAACACCATATATTTT.

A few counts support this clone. CDR3 DNA: TGCGCCAGCAGTCCCAGCGGGGGGACGAAGGCCTACGAGCAGTACGTC. Its translation: CASSPSGGTKAYEQYV. This chain connects TRBV5-1 to TRBJ2-7; the match to TRBD2 covers 9 bases. Germline V CDR1 and CDR2: SGHRS, YFSETQ. Trimming at V came to 5 bases and at J to 2 bases, leaving 11 bases not matched to a gene. This CDR3 spans 16 amino acids.

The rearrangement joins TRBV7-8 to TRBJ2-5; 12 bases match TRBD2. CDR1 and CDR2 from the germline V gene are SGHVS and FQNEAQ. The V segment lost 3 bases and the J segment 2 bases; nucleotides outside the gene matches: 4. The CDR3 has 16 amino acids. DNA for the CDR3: TGTGCCAGCAGCTTCCAAGGACTAGCGGGGCAAGAGACCCAGTACTTC. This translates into CASSFQGLAGQETQYF.

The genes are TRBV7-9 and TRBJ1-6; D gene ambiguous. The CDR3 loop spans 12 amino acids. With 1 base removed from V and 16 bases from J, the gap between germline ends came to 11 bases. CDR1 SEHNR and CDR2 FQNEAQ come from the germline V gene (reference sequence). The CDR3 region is CASSLVGSGLHF. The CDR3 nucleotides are TGTGCCAGCAGCTTAGTGGGTAGCGGGCTCCACTTT.

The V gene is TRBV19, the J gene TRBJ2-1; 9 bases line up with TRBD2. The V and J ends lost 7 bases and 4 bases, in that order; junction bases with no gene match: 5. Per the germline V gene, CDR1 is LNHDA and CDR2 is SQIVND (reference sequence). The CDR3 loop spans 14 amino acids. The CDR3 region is CASKLAGVYNEQFF. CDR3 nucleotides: TGTGCCAGTAAACTAGCGGGCGTGTACAATGAGCAGTTCTTC.

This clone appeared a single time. The CDR3 DNA reads as TGTGCCACCAGCAGAGATTGGCAGGAGAGGGGTACTGAAGCTTTCTTT. Residues: CATSRDWQERGTEAFF. The chain joins TRBV15 to TRBJ1-1; the D gene is possibly TRBD1 (5 bases). Germline loops: CDR1 LNHNV, CDR2 YYDKDF (reference sequence). The V end lost 0 bases, the J end lost 5 bases, and 16 bases lay between the germline ends. The CDR3 covers 16 residues.

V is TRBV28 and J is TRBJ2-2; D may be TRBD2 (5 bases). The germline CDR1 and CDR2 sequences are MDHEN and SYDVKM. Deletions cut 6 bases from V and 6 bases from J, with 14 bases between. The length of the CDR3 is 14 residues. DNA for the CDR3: TGTGCCAGCAGCACTAGAGTCTACGCCGGGGAGCTGTTTTTT. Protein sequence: CASSTRVYAGELFF.

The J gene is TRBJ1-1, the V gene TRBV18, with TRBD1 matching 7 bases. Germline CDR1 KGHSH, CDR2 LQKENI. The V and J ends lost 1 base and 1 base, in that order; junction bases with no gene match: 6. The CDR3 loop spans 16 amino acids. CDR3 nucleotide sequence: TGTGCCAGCTCACCACGGCCGGGGACAGCGAACACTGAAGCTTTCTTT. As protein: CASSPRPGTANTEAFF.

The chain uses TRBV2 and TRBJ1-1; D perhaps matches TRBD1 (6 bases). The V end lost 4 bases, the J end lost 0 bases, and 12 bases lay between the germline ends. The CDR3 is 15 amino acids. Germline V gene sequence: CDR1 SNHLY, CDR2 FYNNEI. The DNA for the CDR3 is TGTGCCAGCAGTGTGTTGGGACAAATGAACACTGAAGCTTTCTTT. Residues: CASSVLGQMNTEAFF.

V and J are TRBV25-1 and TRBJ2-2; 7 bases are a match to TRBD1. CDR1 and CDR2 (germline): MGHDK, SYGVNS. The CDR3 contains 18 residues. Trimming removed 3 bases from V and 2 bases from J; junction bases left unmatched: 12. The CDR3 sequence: CASSDPLLGDRNTGELFF. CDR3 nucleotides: TGTGCCAGCAGTGATCCTCTACTAGGGGACAGAAACACCGGGGAGCTGTTTTTT.

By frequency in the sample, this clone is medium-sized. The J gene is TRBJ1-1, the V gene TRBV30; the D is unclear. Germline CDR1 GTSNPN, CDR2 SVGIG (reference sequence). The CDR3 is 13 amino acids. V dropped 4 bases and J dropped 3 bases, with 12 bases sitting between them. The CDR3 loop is CAWTDLGDTEAFF. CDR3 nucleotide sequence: TGTGCCTGGACTGACCTAGGCGACACTGAAGCTTTCTTT.

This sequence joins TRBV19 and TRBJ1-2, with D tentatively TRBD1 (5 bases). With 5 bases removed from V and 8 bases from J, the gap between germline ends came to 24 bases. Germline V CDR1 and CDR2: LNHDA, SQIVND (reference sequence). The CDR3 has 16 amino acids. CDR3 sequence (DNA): TGTGCCAGTAGTGGAGGACGGGACCCTTCCCGAGGGGGCTACACCTTC. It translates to CASSGGRDPSRGGYTF.

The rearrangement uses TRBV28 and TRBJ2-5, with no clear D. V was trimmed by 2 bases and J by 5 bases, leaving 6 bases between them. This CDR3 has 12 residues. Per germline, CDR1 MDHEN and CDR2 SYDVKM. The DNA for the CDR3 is TGTGCCAGCAGTTTACTAGGGGAGACCCAGTACTTC. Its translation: CASSLLGETQYF.

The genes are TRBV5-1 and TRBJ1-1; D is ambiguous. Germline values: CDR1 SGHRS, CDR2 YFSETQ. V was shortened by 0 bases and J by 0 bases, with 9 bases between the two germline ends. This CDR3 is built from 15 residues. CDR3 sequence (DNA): TGCGCCAGCAGCTTGGATCCGGGGATGAACACTGAAGCTTTCTTT. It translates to CASSLDPGMNTEAFF.

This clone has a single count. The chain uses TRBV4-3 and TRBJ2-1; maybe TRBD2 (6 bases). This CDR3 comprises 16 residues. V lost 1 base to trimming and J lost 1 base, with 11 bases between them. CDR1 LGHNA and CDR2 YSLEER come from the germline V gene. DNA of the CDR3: TGCGCCAGCAGCCAAGCACTTCTAGCGTCCTACAATGAGCAGTTCTTC. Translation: CASSQALLASYNEQFF.

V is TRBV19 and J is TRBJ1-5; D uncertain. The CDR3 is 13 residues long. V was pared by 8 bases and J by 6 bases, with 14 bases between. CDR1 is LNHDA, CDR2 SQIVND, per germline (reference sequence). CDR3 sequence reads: CASQPSGVQPQHF. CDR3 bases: TGTGCCAGTCAGCCATCTGGGGTTCAGCCCCAGCATTTT.

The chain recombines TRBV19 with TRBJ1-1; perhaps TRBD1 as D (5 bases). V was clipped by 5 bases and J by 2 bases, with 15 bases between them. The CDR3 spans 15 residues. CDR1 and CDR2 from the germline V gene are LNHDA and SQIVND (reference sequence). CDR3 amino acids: CASSWGSGKNTEAFF. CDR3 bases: TGTGCCAGTAGTTGGGGGTCGGGGAAAAACACTGAAGCTTTCTTT.

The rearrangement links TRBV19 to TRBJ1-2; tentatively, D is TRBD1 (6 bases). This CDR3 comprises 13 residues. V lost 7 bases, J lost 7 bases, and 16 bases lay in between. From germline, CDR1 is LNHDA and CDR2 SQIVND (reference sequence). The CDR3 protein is CASTQGQGGGYTF. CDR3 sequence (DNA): TGTGCCAGTACCCAGGGGCAGGGTGGTGGCTACACCTTC. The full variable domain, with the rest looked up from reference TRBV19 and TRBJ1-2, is DGGITQSPKYLFRKEGQNVTLSCEQNLNHDAMYWYRQDPGQGLRLIYYSQIVNDFQKGDIAEGYSVSREKKESFPLTVTSAQKNPTAFYLCASTQGQGGGYTFGSGTRLTVV.

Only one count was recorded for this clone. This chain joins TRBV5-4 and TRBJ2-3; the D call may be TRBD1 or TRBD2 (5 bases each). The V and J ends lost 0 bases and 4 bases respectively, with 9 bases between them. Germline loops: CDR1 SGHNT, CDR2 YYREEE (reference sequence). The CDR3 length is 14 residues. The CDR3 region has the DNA TGTGCCAGCAGCTTGGGGGGGACGGCAGATACGCAGTATTTT. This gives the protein CASSLGGTADTQYF. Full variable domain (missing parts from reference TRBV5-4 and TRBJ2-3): ETGVTQSPTHLIKTRGQQVTLRCSSQSGHNTVSWYQQALGQGPQFIFQYYREEENGRGNFPPRFSGLQFPNYSSELNVNALELDDSALYLCASSLGGTADTQYFGPGTRLTVL.

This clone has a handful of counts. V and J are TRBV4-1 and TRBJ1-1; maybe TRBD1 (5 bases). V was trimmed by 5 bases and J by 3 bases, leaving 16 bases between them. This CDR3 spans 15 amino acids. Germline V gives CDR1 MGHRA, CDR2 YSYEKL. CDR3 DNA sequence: TGCGCCAGCAGCACTAGGGACTTGGAGGACACTGAAGCTTTCTTT. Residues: CASSTRDLEDTEAFF.

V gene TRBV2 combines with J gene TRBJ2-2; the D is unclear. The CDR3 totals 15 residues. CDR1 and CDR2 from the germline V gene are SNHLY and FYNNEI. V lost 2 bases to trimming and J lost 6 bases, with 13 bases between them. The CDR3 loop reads CASSETGWKAGELFF. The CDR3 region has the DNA TGTGCCAGCAGTGAAACTGGCTGGAAGGCCGGGGAGCTGTTTTTT.

The CDR3 reads CASRGNLLNEQFF. DNA for the CDR3: TGTGCCAGCAGAGGGAACCTCCTGAATGAGCAGTTCTTC. This chain links TRBV28 with TRBJ2-1; D gene unclear. V was shortened by 6 bases and J by 7 bases, with 13 bases between the two germline ends. The CDR3 runs to 13 residues. Germline CDR1 reads MDHEN; CDR2 reads SYDVKM.

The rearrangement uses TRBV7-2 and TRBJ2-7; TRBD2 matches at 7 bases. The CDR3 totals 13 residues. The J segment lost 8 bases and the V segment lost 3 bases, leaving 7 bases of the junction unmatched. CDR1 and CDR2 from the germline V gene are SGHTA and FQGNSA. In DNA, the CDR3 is TGTGCCAGCAGCTTCAACCCGACTAGCAAGCAGTACTTC. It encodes CASSFNPTSKQYF.

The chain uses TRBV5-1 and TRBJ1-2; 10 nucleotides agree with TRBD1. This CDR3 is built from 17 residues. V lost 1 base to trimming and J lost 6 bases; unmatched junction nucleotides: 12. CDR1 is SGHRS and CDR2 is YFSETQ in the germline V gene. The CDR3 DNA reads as TGCGCCAGCAGCTTGTTAACTACGGGACAGGGGAACGATGGCTACACCTTC. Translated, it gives CASSLLTTGQGNDGYTF.